The clone carrying this T cell receptor (beta chain) has only one observation. The antigen remains undetermined. Investigators sought sequencing depths of between 1 in 200,000 and 1 in 1 million T cells. Sequencing used immunoSEQ multiplex PCR; TCRdb keeps in-frame clones, though not all of them. Of some 76,000 clones listed, roughly 85% are singletons. The sample originates from a study of cytotoxic CD8 clonotypes in ibrutinib-treated CLL. General study points: Clonality grew at ibrutinib response; at progression, it decreased back toward baseline. Public clonotypes showed up rarely, and on treatment they shrank or held steady. Measured clonality at baseline was greater than in age-matched healthy donors and tracked with circulating CD8+ T-cell counts.

The CDR3 is made up of 13 amino acids. Per germline, CDR1 SGHRS and CDR2 YFSETQ. Trimming removed 4 bases at V and 2 bases at J, with 10 bases between. This specimen was PBMCs, taken after 24 months of ibrutinib treatment. This clonotype was obtained from a human donor with chronic lymphocytic leukemia. The chain couples TRBV5-1 to TRBJ2-7; D is unresolved. CDR3 amino acids: CASSGGGAYEQYF. The CDR3 DNA reads TGCGCCAGCAGCGGCGGTGGGGCCTACGAGCAGTACTTC.